What follows is one TCR beta chain and its context. The authors' processing: Amplified reference gene primers provided the basis for estimating nucleated cell counts. Here immunoSEQ multiplex PCR was the method, and the copy in TCRdb shows in-frame clones only, minus some. Clonal size and the V and J genes are those of that table, whereas D and trimming came from the DNA. The sample gives approximately 380,000 clones, around 90% of which show up once; around 1.2% is in the top ten. Unmatched junction bases numbered 7, after V lost 4 bases and J lost 7 bases. Germline-derived CDR1 and CDR2 are LNHDA and SQIVND (reference sequence). CDR3 length equals 14 residues. This specimen comes from a study of blood T cell repertoires in COVID-19. Clinical history as reported by participants underpinned cohort assignment.

The V and J genes are TRBV19 and TRBJ1-5; TRBD1 matches 7 bases. What was sequenced was PBMCs or T cells enriched from blood (not recorded which). This TCR came from a woman under 30 who had recovered from COVID-19. CDR3 sequence: CASSTTGTDQPQHF. CDR3 coding DNA: TGTGCCAGTAGTACCACAGGGACAGACCAGCCCCAGCATTTT.